In its sample, the clone carrying this TCR beta chain was seen once. Its matching antigen is unknown. The treatment here: around 19 received Ad26.COV2.S at low or high dose, single or two shots; a few received placebo; per-sample allocation not given. Sampling occurred on day 63 after the first vaccine or placebo injection. This record belongs to a study of Ad26.COV2.S vaccination and SARS-CoV-2 variants. About the research overall: Enrolled in COV1001, the donor was in the Ad26.COV2.S trial arm, which received the vaccine.

Unmatched junction bases numbered 7, after V lost 3 bases and J lost 8 bases. The CDR3 covers 15 residues. Looked up from germline, CDR1 is LGHNA and CDR2 is YSLEER. Measured with immunoSEQ multiplex PCR; TCRdb has only the in-frame clones, and not every one. Altogether nearly 400,000 clones are present, around 89% being singletons, with the ten largest covering 1.9%. Study-level results: Breadth measured for non-spike TCRs was similar across vaccine and placebo recipients.

The sample here was peripheral blood, taken in a trial of Ad26.COV2.S vaccine versus placebo. This sequence was found in a person aged 18 to 65 who received the Ad26.COV2.S COVID-19 vaccine or a placebo. The chain links TRBV4-3 to TRBJ2-4; 10 positions agree with TRBD2. CDR3 protein: CASSQQREGPDIQYF. For the CDR3, the DNA is TGCGCCAGCAGCCAGCAGCGGGAGGGTCCGGACATTCAGTACTTC.